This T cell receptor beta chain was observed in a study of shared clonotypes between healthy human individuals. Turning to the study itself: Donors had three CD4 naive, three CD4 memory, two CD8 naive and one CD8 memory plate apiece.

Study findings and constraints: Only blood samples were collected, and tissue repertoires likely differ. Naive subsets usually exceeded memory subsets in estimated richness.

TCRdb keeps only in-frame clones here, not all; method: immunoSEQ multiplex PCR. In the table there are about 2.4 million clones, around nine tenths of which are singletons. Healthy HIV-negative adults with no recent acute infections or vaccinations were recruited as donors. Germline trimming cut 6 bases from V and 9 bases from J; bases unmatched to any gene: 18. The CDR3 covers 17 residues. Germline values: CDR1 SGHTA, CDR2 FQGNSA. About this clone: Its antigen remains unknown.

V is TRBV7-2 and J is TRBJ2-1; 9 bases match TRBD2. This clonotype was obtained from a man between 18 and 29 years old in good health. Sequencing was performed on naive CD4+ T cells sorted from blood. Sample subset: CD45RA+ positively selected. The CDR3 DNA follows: TGTGCCAGCAGTCCCCGATGGCTAGCGGGACTAAGCGGTGAGCAGTTCTTC. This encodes CASSPRWLAGLSGEQFF.